This TCR beta chain originates from a study of CD8 T cells in ankylosing spondylitis (dated by TCRdb to 2015 to 2018). As for the study more broadly: T cell receptor beta repertoires were profiled in healthy donors and ankylosing spondylitis patients so that disease-linked TCR variants could be found. The full study cohort comprised about 24 ankylosing spondylitis patients and about 110 healthy donors. Samples of peripheral blood were taken, and for ankylosing spondylitis patients, synovial fluid was collected as well. Results the study describes overall, beyond this receptor: Significant enrichment of the disease-linked clones was reported in matched synovial fluid samples from ankylosing spondylitis patients. Some TCR beta motif variants had previously been reported in synovial fluid and blood of reactive arthritis patients, which suggested common disease-initiation mechanisms. A TCR beta motif of eight highly homologous amino acid variants appeared characteristic of blood from ankylosing spondylitis patients. The disease-linked clones showed a CD8+ phenotype and occurred at relatively low frequencies in peripheral blood.

Sequencing instrument: Illumina HiSeq 2500. Quantitative 5'-RACE with molecular barcodes was the method used to prepare the TCR beta libraries. The original pipeline was this. To identify disease-linked TCR variants, a new computational method was used, one built on a probabilistic model of VDJ rearrangement. TCRdb itself trimmed the public reads at Q25 with fastp, ran MiXCR and retained productive beta chains. For every CDR3 protein sequence, its rows merge into one entry that carries the most common genes and DNA. These V and J calls rely on TCRdb rather than the paper's analysis. This sample is represented by approximately 220,000 distinct CDR3 sequences; roughly 25% of them were singletons. About 7% of the sample is in the top ten clones. This clonotype was seen at least ten times. There is no known antigen for this receptor. No base-level quality is on record; no much larger clone is a single base apart.

In the germline V gene, CDR1 corresponds to MNHEY and CDR2 to SVGAGI. Between the V and J ends, shortened by 0 bases and 6 bases respectively, the junction contains 6 bases. The CDR3 numbers 13 residues from cysteine through phenylalanine. Only CDR3 DNA is held: 39 bases, read in frame from base 1. The sequence came from a male donor with ankylosing spondylitis or in good health (not recorded which). The sample comprised blood, either unsorted or a sorted T cell fraction (not recorded which). In this chain, TRBV6-5 is recombined with TRBJ2-1; the best D guess is TRBD2, with 5 bases matching. The DNA sequence is as follows: TGTGCCAGCAGTTACTCAACTAGCAATGAGCAGTTCTTC. This is translated as CASSYSTSNEQFF.